The 31 T cell receptor beta chains listed next were all sequenced from one sample in a study of Ad26.COV2.S vaccination and SARS-CoV-2 variants. Assay: immunoSEQ multiplex PCR; the TCRdb copy retains only in-frame clones and omits some. The sample lists roughly 500,000 clones, approximately 89% occurring once. Treatment in this sample: some 19 received Ad26.COV2.S at low or high dose, single or two shots; about 5 received placebo; per-sample allocation not given. Sampling occurred on day 63 after the first vaccine or placebo injection. Source: peripheral blood, taken in a trial of Ad26.COV2.S vaccine versus placebo. The origin of the receptors is a person between 18 and 60 years old who received the Ad26.COV2.S COVID-19 vaccine or a placebo.

This clone was seen a handful of times. The DNA for the CDR3 is TGTGCCAGCAGTACCAACACGGAGCTAGCGGGGGACAATGAGCAGTTCTTC. Protein sequence: CASSTNTELAGDNEQFF. The rearrangement links TRBV7-8 to TRBJ2-1; 10 bases are a match to TRBD2. This CDR3 is 17 amino acids long. Germline V lookup: CDR1 SGHVS, CDR2 FQNEAQ. The junction had 13 bases not matched to a gene; V was cut back by 6 bases and J by 5 bases.

This chain links TRBV2 with TRBJ1-2, with D hard to call. The CDR3 runs 15 residues. CDR1 is SNHLY and CDR2 is FYNNEI in the germline V gene. V dropped 4 bases and J dropped 0 bases, with 12 bases sitting between them. The CDR3 region is CASSASRQTNYGYTF. The DNA for the CDR3 is TGTGCCAGCAGTGCCTCACGTCAGACTAACTATGGCTACACCTTC. Supplemented by reference TRBV2 and TRBJ1-2, the full variable domain reads EPEVTQTPSHQVTQMGQEVILRCVPISNHLYFYWYRQILGQKVEFLVSFYNNEISEKSEIFDDQFSVERPDGSNFTLKIRSTKLEDSAMYFCASSASRQTNYGYTFGSGTRLTVV.

The chain is built from TRBV29-1 and TRBJ1-2, with D possibly being TRBD1 (5 bases). V lost 5 bases and J lost 0, with 10 bases in between. Germline lookup yields CDR1 SQVTM and CDR2 ANQGSEA. The CDR3 totals 13 residues. The DNA for the CDR3 is TGCAGCGTTCTTGGGGGTACTAACTATGGCTACACCTTC. Protein sequence: CSVLGGTNYGYTF.

The rearrangement joins TRBV19 to TRBJ2-1, with D hard to call. Between the trimmed V and J ends, which lost 1 base and 5 bases, there was a span of 12 bases. CDR3 length equals 15 residues. The germline V gene encodes CDR1 LNHDA and CDR2 SQIVND (reference sequence). The CDR3 nucleotides are TGTGCCAGTAGTATAGGACCAGGCTGGGACAATGAGCAGTTCTTC. Protein: CASSIGPGWDNEQFF.

The chain joins TRBV4-1 to TRBJ2-5, with 8 bases that match TRBD1. The CDR3 is 13 amino acids. The germline CDR1 and CDR2 sequences are MGHRA and YSYEKL. J gave up 3 bases and V 5 bases, and 2 bases lay outside the gene matches. The DNA for the CDR3 is TGCGCCAGCAGCGCGGACAGGGAAGAGACCCAGTACTTC. This gives the protein CASSADREETQYF.

V gene TRBV19 combines with J gene TRBJ1-1; possible D gene TRBD1, 5 bases. Germline values: CDR1 LNHDA, CDR2 SQIVND (reference sequence). CDR3 length: 13 residues. With 6 bases removed from V and 5 bases from J, the gap between germline ends came to 13 bases. The CDR3 sequence is CASSPQGVTEAFF. The CDR3 DNA sequence: TGTGCCAGTAGCCCCCAGGGTGTGACTGAAGCTTTCTTT.

The rearrangement links TRBV28 to TRBJ1-1; maybe TRBD1 (6 bases). Germline V lookup: CDR1 MDHEN, CDR2 SYDVKM. The ends were cut back, 5 bases at V and 0 bases at J, with 13 bases in the middle. CDR3 size: 15 residues. The CDR3 bases are TGTGCCAGCAGTCAGGGGAATCGTATGAACACTGAAGCTTTCTTT. Translated: CASSQGNRMNTEAFF. The full variable domain, with the rest looked up from reference TRBV28 and TRBJ1-1, is DVKVTQSSRYLVKRTGEKVFLECVQDMDHENMFWYRQDPGLGLRLIYFSYDVKMKEKGDIPEGYSVSREKKERFSLILESASTNQTSMYLCASSQGNRMNTEAFFGQGTRLTVV.

This clone was counted a single time. V and J are TRBV11-3 and TRBJ2-7; TRBD2 might be the D (6 bases). The length of the CDR3 is 13 residues. Trimming left V 5 bases short and J 7 bases short, with 15 bases between. Germline V gene data show CDR1 as SGHNT and CDR2 as YENEEA. The CDR3 DNA reads TGTGCCAGCAGCCTGGGACCCCGGGAGGAGCAGTACGTC. Protein sequence: CASSLGPREEQYV.

This chain uses TRBV7-2 with TRBJ2-2; D possibly uses TRBD1 or TRBD2 (5 bases each). The CDR3 runs to 15 residues. Trimming shortened V by 3 bases and J by 6 bases, and 14 bases separated the two germline ends. Germline loops: CDR1 SGHTA, CDR2 FQGNSA. Here the CDR3 reads CASSFVTTGPGELFF. The CDR3 coding sequence is TGTGCCAGCAGCTTCGTCACGACGGGGCCCGGGGAGCTGTTTTTT.

The chain employs TRBV5-4 and TRBJ2-1, with D possibly being TRBD1 (6 bases). The length of the CDR3 is 13 residues. CDR1 SGHNT and CDR2 YYREEE come from the germline V gene (reference sequence). V lost 4 bases and J 4 bases, leaving 9 bases between the germline ends. Here the CDR3 reads CASSPGQYNEQFF. The DNA for the CDR3 is TGTGCCAGCAGCCCGGGACAATACAATGAGCAGTTCTTC.

The chain uses TRBV27 and TRBJ2-2; D may be TRBD1 or TRBD2 (7 bases each). The CDR3 length is 15 residues. Trimming left V 7 bases short and J 1 base short, with 13 bases between. In germline, CDR1 is MNHEY, CDR2 SMNVEV (reference sequence). In nucleotides, the CDR3 is TGTGCCAGCACCGGGGGGACAGTGAACACCGGGGAGCTGTTTTTT. Translating it yields CASTGGTVNTGELFF.

This chain links TRBV7-9 with TRBJ1-6; a possible D gene is TRBD1 (5 bases). The V gene's germline CDR1 is SEHNR and CDR2 FQNEAQ (reference sequence). The CDR3 loop spans 15 amino acids. Trimming removed 5 bases at V and 0 bases at J, with 8 bases between. The CDR3 nucleotides read TGTGCCAGCAGCCCCGGGGGCTCCTATAATTCACCCCTCCACTTT. As protein: CASSPGGSYNSPLHF.

The rearrangement links TRBV30 to TRBJ2-3; TRBD2 agrees at 7 bases. This CDR3 is built from 14 residues. Germline V gives CDR1 GTSNPN, CDR2 SVGIG (reference sequence). J gave up 8 bases and V 0 bases, and 8 bases lay outside the gene matches. Here the CDR3 reads CAWSVMAGVRTQYF. CDR3 nucleotide sequence: TGTGCCTGGAGTGTAATGGCGGGGGTTCGTACGCAGTATTTT.

The V gene is TRBV28, the J gene TRBJ2-1, with D possibly being TRBD2 (7 bases). The CDR3 consists of 14 residues. CDR1 is MDHEN and CDR2 is SYDVKM in the germline V gene. Trimming pared 6 bases from V and 4 bases from J, leaving 13 bases between. CDR3 amino acids: CASRRAGAYNEQFF. The DNA for the CDR3 is TGTGCCAGCAGGCGGGCGGGGGCGTACAATGAGCAGTTCTTC.

Concerning this clone: Because the CDR3's place on the DNA is in doubt, the DNA is left out and the CDR3 is given as listed by TCRdb. The V gene is TRBV2, the J gene TRBJ2-5; the table's D call, TRBD2, was not checked against the DNA. Including both end residues, the CDR3 is 18 amino acids long. Germline values: CDR1 SNHLY, CDR2 FYNNEI. This chain's CDR3 is CASSEGGLAGSFILAQYF.

This chain joins TRBV4-1 and TRBJ1-2, with D perhaps TRBD1 (5 bases). Germline V CDR1 and CDR2: MGHRA, YSYEKL. Trimming left V 0 bases short and J 5 bases short, with 16 bases between. There are 16 residues in the CDR3. CDR3 DNA: TGCGCCAGCAGCCAAGATGCCCCCCAGCAGGGATATGGCTACACCTTC. Its translation: CASSQDAPQQGYGYTF.

The rearrangement links TRBV5-1 to TRBJ2-7; no reliable D call. V dropped 4 bases and J dropped 3 bases, with 14 bases sitting between them. From germline, CDR1 is SGHRS and CDR2 YFSETQ. The CDR3 runs 14 residues. The chain's CDR3 is CASSTTDGYYEQYF. CDR3 in DNA: TGCGCCAGCAGCACTACGGACGGGTACTACGAGCAGTACTTC.

This clone has a single count. The chain has TRBV5-8 and TRBJ1-4, with TRBD1 matching over 9 bases. Germline V gives CDR1 SGHTS, CDR2 YDEGEE. This CDR3 has 15 residues. The junction had 9 bases not matched to a gene; V was cut back by 4 bases and J by 8 bases. DNA for the CDR3: TGTGCCAGCAGCGAACTCGGGACAGGGAAGGAAAAACTGTTTTTT. Its protein product is CASSELGTGKEKLFF.

CDR3 nucleotides: TGTGCCAGCAGTTTGCCAGGGGGGAACACTGAAGCTTTCTTT. Translation gives CASSLPGGNTEAFF. The chain uses TRBV28 and TRBJ1-1; 7 nucleotides line up with TRBD1. CDR1 is MDHEN, CDR2 SYDVKM, per germline. The CDR3 totals 14 residues. V was clipped by 3 bases and J by 1 base; unmatched bases: 2. Complete variable domain (other parts from reference TRBV28 and TRBJ1-1): DVKVTQSSRYLVKRTGEKVFLECVQDMDHENMFWYRQDPGLGLRLIYFSYDVKMKEKGDIPEGYSVSREKKERFSLILESASTNQTSMYLCASSLPGGNTEAFFGQGTRLTVV.

The chain links TRBV15 to TRBJ1-2, with D possibly matching TRBD1 (5 bases). The V gene lost 5 bases and the J gene lost 5 bases, with 12 bases spanning the gap. Germline V lookup: CDR1 LNHNV, CDR2 YYDKDF (reference sequence). The CDR3 contains 13 residues. The DNA for the CDR3 is TGTGCCACCAGCTCCTGGGGGGGATATGGCTACACCTTC. Translated, it gives CATSSWGGYGYTF.

The chain employs TRBV6-5 and TRBJ1-2; D may be TRBD1 (5 bases). Between the trimmed V and J ends, which lost 8 bases and 4 bases, there was a span of 17 bases. Germline CDR1 is MNHEY and CDR2 is SVGAGI. The CDR3 is 14 residues long. This CDR3 reads CASFGWGEGYGYTF. The DNA for the CDR3 is TGTGCCAGCTTCGGGTGGGGCGAGGGCTATGGCTACACCTTC.

In the case of this clone: In the same sample, other DNA sequences code for this CDR3. The rearrangement joins TRBV18 to TRBJ1-6, with 9 bases matching TRBD1. With 3 bases clipped from V and 5 bases from J, the junction kept 2 bases outside the gene matches. From germline, CDR1 is KGHSH and CDR2 LQKENI. The CDR3 runs 15 residues. The CDR3: CASSPRTGDNSPLHF. Here the CDR3 DNA reads TGTGCCAGCTCACCCCGGACAGGGGATAATTCACCCCTCCACTTT.

This clone appeared a few times. The chain couples TRBV2 to TRBJ1-3; D gene unclear. V was pared by 6 bases and J by 0 bases, with 9 bases between. Germline V gives CDR1 SNHLY, CDR2 FYNNEI. CDR3 length equals 14 residues. The CDR3 sequence is CASRASTSGNTIYF. The CDR3 DNA sequence: TGTGCCAGCAGAGCCTCCACCTCTGGAAACACCATATATTTT. The variable domain in full, completed from reference TRBV2 and TRBJ1-3, reads EPEVTQTPSHQVTQMGQEVILRCVPISNHLYFYWYRQILGQKVEFLVSFYNNEISEKSEIFDDQFSVERPDGSNFTLKIRSTKLEDSAMYFCASRASTSGNTIYFGEGSWLTVV.

The count of this clone is one. Other nucleotide sequences from this sample produce the same CDR3. The chain is built from TRBV18 and TRBJ1-5; no clear D gene. In germline, CDR1 is KGHSH, CDR2 LQKENI. V dropped 6 bases and J dropped 0 bases, with 12 bases sitting between them. The CDR3 sequence is 15 residues long. CDR3 protein: CASSRTVNSNQPQHF. The CDR3 bases are TGTGCCAGCTCGCGGACGGTTAATAGCAATCAGCCCCAGCATTTT.

This chain uses TRBV6-4 with TRBJ2-7; 8 nucleotides match TRBD1. CDR3 size: 14 residues. V dropped 6 bases and J dropped 2; count of bases not matched to a gene: 6. Germline CDR1 reads MRHNA; CDR2 reads SNTAGT. CDR3 bases: TGTGCCAGCAGGGTACAGGGGGAGCCCTACGAGCAGTACGTC. Protein: CASRVQGEPYEQYV.

This clone was picked up one time. The gene calls are TRBV7-4 and TRBJ1-2; no clear D gene. Germline loops: CDR1 SGHVT, CDR2 SQSDAQ. This CDR3 spans 13 amino acids. Trimming left V 5 bases short and J 8 bases short, with 15 bases between. The CDR3: CASSRGSEVGYTF. The DNA for the CDR3 is TGTGCCAGCAGCCGCGGTTCTGAGGTCGGCTACACCTTC.

This chain joins TRBV7-2 and TRBJ1-5; no firm D call. The germline V and J ends were trimmed by 2 bases and 3 bases, with 11 bases remaining between them. The CDR3 extends over 15 amino acids. Germline V gene sequence: CDR1 SGHTA, CDR2 FQGNSA. Here the CDR3 reads CASSLSLSPNQPQHF. Here the CDR3 DNA reads TGTGCCAGCAGCTTATCGCTATCCCCCAATCAGCCCCAGCATTTT.

As DNA, the CDR3 is TGTGCCAGCTCGCAACGCCCTCTTCTCCCGTCGGGCACAGATACGCAGTATTTT. Encoded protein: CASSQRPLLPSGTDTQYF. This chain connects TRBV18 to TRBJ2-3, with D hard to call. The CDR3 contains 18 residues. V was pared by 6 bases and J by 1 base, with 23 bases between. Germline CDR1 reads KGHSH; CDR2 reads LQKENI.

This sequence joins TRBV24-1 and TRBJ1-2, with D unclear. Germline CDR1 reads KGHDR; CDR2 reads SFDVKD. The ends were cut back, 3 bases at V and 4 bases at J, with 11 bases in the middle. This CDR3 is built from 14 residues. CDR3: CATSDPPESYGYTF. The DNA of the CDR3 is TGTGCCACCAGTGATCCCCCGGAATCCTATGGCTACACCTTC.

The CDR3 sequence is CASSIGLAGGTHQETQYF. CDR3 nucleotide sequence: TGTGCCAGTAGTATAGGACTAGCGGGGGGCACCCACCAAGAGACCCAGTACTTC. V usage is TRBV19 and J usage is TRBJ2-5, with 13 bases identical to TRBD2. Per germline, CDR1 LNHDA and CDR2 SQIVND (reference sequence). CDR3 size: 18 residues. V lost 1 base and J lost 0; bases outside the gene matches: 5.

This sequence joins TRBV6-5 and TRBJ2-3, with 8 nucleotides matching TRBD1. CDR3 length: 15 residues. The V and J ends lost 7 bases and 5 bases, in that order; junction bases with no gene match: 11. Germline values: CDR1 MNHEY, CDR2 SVGAGI. Here the CDR3 DNA reads TGTGCCAGCACCTCGGGACAGGCGAAAGGAGATACGCAGTATTTT. Translation: CASTSGQAKGDTQYF.